This record covers a single T cell receptor beta chain. It has no known antigen specificity. No quality values exist for individual bases; no much larger clone is one base distant. Other DNA sequences in this specimen translate into the identical CDR3. The cysteine opens and the phenylalanine closes a CDR3 of 10 amino acids. Here the CDR3 DNA is all that survives: 30 bases in frame from base 1. According to the germline V gene, CDR1 reads SQVTM and CDR2 reads ANQGSEA. V was cut back by 3 bases and J by 3 bases, leaving a gap of 1 base between them. TCR beta chain CDR3 regions were immunosequenced using the ImmunoSEQ Assay (Adaptive Biotechnologies). The authors processed their data as follows. TCRB rearrangements, read counts, read proportions and gene usage were exported through the ImmunoSEQ Analyzer platform. T-cell clonality was calculated on productive rearrangements as 1 minus Pielou's evenness. In the clonal space homeostasis analysis, clonotypes were binned as rare, small, medium, large or hyperexpanded (0.01 to 1 of the repertoire). TCR productive clonality was compared across immune clusters C1, C2 and C3 using the Wilcoxon rank sum test. TCRdb provides this immuneACCESS table in a form limited to in-frame rearrangements. Some clones are lacking; in checked studies, under half of them reflect an unresolved V gene, and why the rest are absent is not known. V, J and clone size reflect that table, while D and trimming were determined from the DNA. In all, the sample holds some 10,000 clones, and around 71% of those were seen once. Of the sample, more than 15% is held by the ten largest clones.

This sample was taken from a study of the immune and genomic landscape of osteosarcoma (TCRdb year 2020). About the full investigation: The overall cohort included some 48 pediatric and adult patients with high-grade osteosarcoma, and the median age at diagnosis was roughly 29 years (range about 5-81). In the overall cohort, approximately 59% of patients were male, and localized disease at diagnosis was presented by around four fifths of patients. Poor-risk disease was overrepresented in the cohort, as 73% of patients had an unfavorable pathologic response to standard therapy and approximately 67% had died. The study profiled osteosarcoma specimens with whole genome, RNA and T-cell receptor sequencing plus immunohistochemistry and reverse phase protein arrays to define immunogenic potential. The goal of the study was to explain why immune checkpoint inhibitors show limited clinical activity in osteosarcoma. Three patients contributed two samples from the same tumor site. To characterize the osteosarcoma immunogenomic landscape, the TCR sequencing results were combined with transcriptome, protein array and immunostaining data.

Specimens were post-treatment primary, local recurrence and metastasis tumors from poor-prognosis patients. Overall study results and their limits: Overall, productive TCR clonality was low, with an average of 0.09 and a maximum of 0.3, which suggests limited T-cell clonal expansion. Rather than matched normal tissue, external data from normal skin and healthy peripheral blood provided the clonality benchmarks. Alongside the frozen tumor specimens, matched blood was collected from only a couple of patients. In five cases, the repertoire was dominated by a single hyperexpanded clone, and fewer than 100 T-cell clonotypes were detected in all five cases. Sample size was not determined by any statistical method, because osteosarcoma is rare and every possible sample was collected. TCR productive clonality was greater in the immune-hot C3 cluster than in the cold C1 cluster, although TCR productive clonality remained low overall.

The sequence was obtained from a human donor with osteosarcoma. The sample taken for sequencing was osteosarcoma tumor tissue from the lung. The chain was built from TRBV29-1 and TRBJ2-3; no D segment can be confidently identified. In nucleotides, the sequence is TGCAGCGTTGATACAGATACGCAGTATTTT. This gives the protein CSVDTDTQYF.